Below, one T cell receptor (beta chain) is given with its context. This sample was taken from a study of blood T cell repertoires in COVID-19. Across the whole study: Collection of acute and convalescent COVID-19 samples took place in the United States, Italy and Spain. T cells, B-cell-depleted T cells, or PBMCs provided the cDNA or gDNA that served as material.

Germline loops: CDR1 SEHNR, CDR2 FQNEAQ (reference sequence). CDR3 length: 13 residues. The V and J ends lost 2 bases and 6 bases respectively, with 10 bases between them. As processed by the authors: Amplifying reference gene primers gave estimates of nucleated cell counts. Libraries were prepared by immunoSEQ multiplex PCR; TCRdb keeps only in-frame clonotypes and omits some of them. For V, J and clone size, that table is used; D and trimming come from the DNA. This sample has 40,000 or so clones, with roughly 85% found just once. The specimen was peripheral blood. The TCR originated in a woman aged 65 to 85 in a cohort sampled during active COVID-19. The chain uses TRBV7-9 and TRBJ1-1, with D possibly matching TRBD1 (6 bases). This chain's CDR3 is CASSLQGLAEAFF. In DNA form, the CDR3 reads TGTGCCAGCAGCTTACAGGGGTTGGCTGAAGCTTTCTTT.